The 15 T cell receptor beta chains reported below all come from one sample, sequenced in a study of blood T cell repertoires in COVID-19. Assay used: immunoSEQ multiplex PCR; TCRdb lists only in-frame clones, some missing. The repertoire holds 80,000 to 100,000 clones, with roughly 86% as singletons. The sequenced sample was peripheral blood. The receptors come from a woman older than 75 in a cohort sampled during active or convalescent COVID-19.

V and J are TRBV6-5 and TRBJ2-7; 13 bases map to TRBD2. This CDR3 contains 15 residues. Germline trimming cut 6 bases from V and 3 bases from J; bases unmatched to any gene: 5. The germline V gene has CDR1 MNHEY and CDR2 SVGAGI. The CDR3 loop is CASRRTSGSDYEQYV. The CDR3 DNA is TGTGCCAGCAGAAGGACTAGCGGGAGTGACTACGAGCAGTACGTC.

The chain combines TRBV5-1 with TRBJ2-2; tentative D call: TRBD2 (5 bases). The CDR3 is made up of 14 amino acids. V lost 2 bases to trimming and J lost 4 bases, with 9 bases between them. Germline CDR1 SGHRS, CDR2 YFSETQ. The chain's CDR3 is CASSLRGSTGELFF. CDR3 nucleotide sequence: TGCGCCAGCAGCTTACGAGGGTCCACCGGGGAGCTGTTTTTT. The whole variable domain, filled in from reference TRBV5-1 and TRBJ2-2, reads KAGVTQTPRYLIKTRGQQVTLSCSPISGHRSVSWYQQTPGQGLQFLFEYFSETQRNKGNFPGRFSGRQFSNSRSEMNVSTLELGDSALYLCASSLRGSTGELFFGEGSRLTVL.

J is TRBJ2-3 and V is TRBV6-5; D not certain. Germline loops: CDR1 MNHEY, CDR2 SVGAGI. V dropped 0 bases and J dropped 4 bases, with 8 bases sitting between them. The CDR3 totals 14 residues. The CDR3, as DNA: TGTGCCAGCAGTTACTCCATCATTTCAGATACGCAGTATTTT. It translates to CASSYSIISDTQYF.

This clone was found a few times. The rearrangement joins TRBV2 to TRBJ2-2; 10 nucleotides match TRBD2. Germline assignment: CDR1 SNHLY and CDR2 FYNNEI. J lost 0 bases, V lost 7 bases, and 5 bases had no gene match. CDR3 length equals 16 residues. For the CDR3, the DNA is TGTGCCAGCAAATCCCTAGCGGGAGCGAACACCGGGGAGCTGTTTTTT. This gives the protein CASKSLAGANTGELFF.

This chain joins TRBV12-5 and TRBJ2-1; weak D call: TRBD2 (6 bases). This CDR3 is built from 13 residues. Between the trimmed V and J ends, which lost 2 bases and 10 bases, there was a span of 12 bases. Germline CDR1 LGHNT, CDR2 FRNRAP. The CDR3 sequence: CASGLSGGREQFF. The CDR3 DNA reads TGTGCTAGTGGTTTGTCCGGGGGAAGGGAGCAGTTCTTC.

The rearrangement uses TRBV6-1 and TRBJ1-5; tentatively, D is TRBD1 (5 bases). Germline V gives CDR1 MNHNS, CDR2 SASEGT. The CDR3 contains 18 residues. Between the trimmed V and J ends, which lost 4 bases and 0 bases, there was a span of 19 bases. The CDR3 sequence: CASSAEQGGDYSNQPQHF. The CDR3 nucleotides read TGTGCCAGCAGTGCCGAGCAGGGTGGCGATTATAGCAATCAGCCCCAGCATTTT.

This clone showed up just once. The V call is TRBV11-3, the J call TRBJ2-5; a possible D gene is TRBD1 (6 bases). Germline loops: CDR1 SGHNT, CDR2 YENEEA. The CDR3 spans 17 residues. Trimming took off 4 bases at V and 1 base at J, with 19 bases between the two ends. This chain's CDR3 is CASSSLPGDTPQETQYF. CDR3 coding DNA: TGTGCCAGCAGCTCACTCCCCGGGGACACCCCCCAAGAGACCCAGTACTTC.

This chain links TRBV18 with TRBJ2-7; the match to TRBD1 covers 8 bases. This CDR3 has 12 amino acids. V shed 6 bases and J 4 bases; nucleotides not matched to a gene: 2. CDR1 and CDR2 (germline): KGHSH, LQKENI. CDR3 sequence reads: CASSRDRYEQYV. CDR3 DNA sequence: TGTGCCAGCTCTCGGGACAGGTACGAGCAGTACGTC.

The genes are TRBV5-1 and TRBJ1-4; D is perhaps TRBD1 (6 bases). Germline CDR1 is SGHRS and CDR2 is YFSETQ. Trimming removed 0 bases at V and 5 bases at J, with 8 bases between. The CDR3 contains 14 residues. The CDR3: CASSLGTANEKLFF. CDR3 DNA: TGCGCCAGCAGCTTGGGGACAGCCAATGAAAAACTGTTTTTT.

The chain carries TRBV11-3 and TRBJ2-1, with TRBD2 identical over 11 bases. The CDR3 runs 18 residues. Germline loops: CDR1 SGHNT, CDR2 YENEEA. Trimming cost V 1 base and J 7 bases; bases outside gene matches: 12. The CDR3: CASSLGVSGRARDNEQFF. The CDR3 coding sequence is TGTGCCAGCAGCTTAGGGGTTAGCGGGAGGGCCAGGGATAATGAGCAGTTCTTC.

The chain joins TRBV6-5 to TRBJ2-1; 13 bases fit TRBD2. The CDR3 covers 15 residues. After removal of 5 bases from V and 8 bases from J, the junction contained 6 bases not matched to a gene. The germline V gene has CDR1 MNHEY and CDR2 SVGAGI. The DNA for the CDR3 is TGTGCCAGCAGTACCTGGACTAGCGGGAGTTATGAGCAGTTCTTC. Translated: CASSTWTSGSYEQFF.

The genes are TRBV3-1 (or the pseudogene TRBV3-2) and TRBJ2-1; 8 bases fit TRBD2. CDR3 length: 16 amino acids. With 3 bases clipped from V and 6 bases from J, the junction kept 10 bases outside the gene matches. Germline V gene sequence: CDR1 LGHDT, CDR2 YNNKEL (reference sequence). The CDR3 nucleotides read TGTGCCAGCAGCCAGGCGAGAGCGGGAGCATCCAATGAGCAGTTCTTC. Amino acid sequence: CASSQARAGASNEQFF.

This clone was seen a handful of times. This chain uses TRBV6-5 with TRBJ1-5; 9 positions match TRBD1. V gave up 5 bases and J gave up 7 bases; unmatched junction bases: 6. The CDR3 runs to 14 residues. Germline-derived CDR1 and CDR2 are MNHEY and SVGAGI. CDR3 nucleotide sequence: TGTGCCAGCAGTCAGGACAGGGGTGGCCAGCCCCAGCATTTT. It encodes CASSQDRGGQPQHF.

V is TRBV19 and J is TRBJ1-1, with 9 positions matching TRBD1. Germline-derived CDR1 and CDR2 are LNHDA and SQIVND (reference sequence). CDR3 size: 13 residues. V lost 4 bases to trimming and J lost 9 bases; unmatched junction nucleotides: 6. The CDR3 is CASSTTQGAKAFF. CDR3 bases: TGTGCCAGTAGTACCACACAGGGGGCAAAAGCTTTCTTT.

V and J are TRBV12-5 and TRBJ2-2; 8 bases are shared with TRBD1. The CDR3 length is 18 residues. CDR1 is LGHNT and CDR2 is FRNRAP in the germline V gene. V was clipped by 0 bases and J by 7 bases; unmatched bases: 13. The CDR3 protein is CASGLVPIQGAIFGELFF. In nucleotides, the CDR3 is TGTGCTAGTGGTTTGGTACCCATCCAGGGGGCAATTTTCGGGGAGCTGTTTTTT.